This T cell receptor (beta chain) emerged from a study of blood T cell repertoires in COVID-19. Study overall: The cDNA or gDNA used as material had been derived from T cells, B-cell-depleted T cells, or PBMCs.

The germline gives CDR1 LNHDA, CDR2 SQIVND (reference sequence). This CDR3 comprises 17 residues. V was clipped by 7 bases and J by 0 bases; unmatched bases: 6. Method: immunoSEQ multiplex PCR; TCRdb's copy keeps in-frame clones and lacks some. The table records just over 50,000 clones, roughly 86% of them present only once. The rearrangement links TRBV19 to TRBJ2-6; 10 bases are a match to TRBD1. The sequence derives from an elderly man with active COVID-19. Specimen: peripheral blood. CDR3 coding DNA: TGTGCCAGTACCACGGGACAGGGGTTCTCTGGGGCCAACGTCCTGACTTTC. This encodes CASTTGQGFSGANVLTF. The full variable domain, completed using reference TRBV19 and TRBJ2-6, is DGGITQSPKYLFRKEGQNVTLSCEQNLNHDAMYWYRQDPGQGLRLIYYSQIVNDFQKGDIAEGYSVSREKKESFPLTVTSAQKNPTAFYLCASTTGQGFSGANVLTFGAGSRLTVL.